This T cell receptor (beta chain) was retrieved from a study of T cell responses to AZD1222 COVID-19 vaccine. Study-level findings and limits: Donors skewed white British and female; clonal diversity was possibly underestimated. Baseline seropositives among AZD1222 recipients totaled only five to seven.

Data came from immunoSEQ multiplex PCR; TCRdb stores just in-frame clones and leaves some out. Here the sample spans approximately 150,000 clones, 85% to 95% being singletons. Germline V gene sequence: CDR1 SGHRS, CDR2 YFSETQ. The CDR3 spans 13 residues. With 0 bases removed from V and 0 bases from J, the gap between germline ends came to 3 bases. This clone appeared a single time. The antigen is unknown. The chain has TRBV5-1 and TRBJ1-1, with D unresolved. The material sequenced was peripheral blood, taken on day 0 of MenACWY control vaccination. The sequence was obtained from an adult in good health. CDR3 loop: CASSLVVNTEAFF. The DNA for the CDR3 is TGCGCCAGCAGCTTGGTAGTGAACACTGAAGCTTTCTTT.